This record looks at one T cell receptor (beta chain) sequence and its context. TCRdb reanalysed the 5' RACE reads using MiXCR and keeps one entry per CDR3 protein. The table includes some 87,000 distinct CDR3 sequences, around 25% detected once. This specimen comes from a study of CD8 T cells in ankylosing spondylitis. This CDR3 spans 15 amino acids. Germline CDR1 SGHKS, CDR2 YYEKEE (reference sequence). V lost 3 bases, J lost 2 bases, and 14 bases lay in between. This clonotype was sampled from a male donor with ankylosing spondylitis or in good health (not recorded which). V gene TRBV5-5 combines with J gene TRBJ2-5; D not certain. Material for sequencing was blood, either unsorted or a sorted T cell fraction (not recorded which). The CDR3 sequence is CASSSGRRQQETQYF. CDR3 coding DNA: TGTGCCAGCAGCTCCGGGCGCAGACAACAAGAGACCCAGTACTTC.